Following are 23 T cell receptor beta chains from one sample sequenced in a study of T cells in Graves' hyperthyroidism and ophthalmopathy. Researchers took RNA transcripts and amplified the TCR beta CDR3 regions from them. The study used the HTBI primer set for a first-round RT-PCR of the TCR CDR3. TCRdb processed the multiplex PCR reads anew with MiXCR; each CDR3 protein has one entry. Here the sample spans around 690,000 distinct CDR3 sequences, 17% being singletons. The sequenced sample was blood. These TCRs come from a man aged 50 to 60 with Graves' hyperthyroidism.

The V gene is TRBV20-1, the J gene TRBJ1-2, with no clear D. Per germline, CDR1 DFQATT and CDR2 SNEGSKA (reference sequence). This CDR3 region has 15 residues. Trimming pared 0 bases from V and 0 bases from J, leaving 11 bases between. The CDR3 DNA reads TGCAGTGCTAGAGATTCGGGCAGCCCTAACTATGGCTACACCTTC. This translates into CSARDSGSPNYGYTF.

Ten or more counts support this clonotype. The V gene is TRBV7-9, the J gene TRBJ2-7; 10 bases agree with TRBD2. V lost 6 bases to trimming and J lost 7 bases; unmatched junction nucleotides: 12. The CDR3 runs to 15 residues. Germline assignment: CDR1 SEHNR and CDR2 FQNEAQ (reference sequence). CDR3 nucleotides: TGTGCCAGCAGTTCCGGGACTAGCGTACTGGAGGAGCAGTACTTC. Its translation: CASSSGTSVLEEQYF.

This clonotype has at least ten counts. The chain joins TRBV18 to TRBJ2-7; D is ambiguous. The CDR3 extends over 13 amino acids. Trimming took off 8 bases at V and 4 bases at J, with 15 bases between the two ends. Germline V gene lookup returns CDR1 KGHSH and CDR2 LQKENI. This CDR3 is CASSPPPGYEQYF. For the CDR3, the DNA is TGTGCCAGCAGTCCCCCCCCCGGGTACGAGCAGTACTTC.

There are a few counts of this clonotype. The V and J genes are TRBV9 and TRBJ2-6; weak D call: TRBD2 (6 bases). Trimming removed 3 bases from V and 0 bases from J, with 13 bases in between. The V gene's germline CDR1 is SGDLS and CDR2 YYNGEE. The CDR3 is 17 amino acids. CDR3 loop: CASSGGDGHSGANVLTF. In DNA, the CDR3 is TGTGCCAGCAGCGGGGGGGACGGACACTCTGGGGCCAACGTCCTGACTTTC.

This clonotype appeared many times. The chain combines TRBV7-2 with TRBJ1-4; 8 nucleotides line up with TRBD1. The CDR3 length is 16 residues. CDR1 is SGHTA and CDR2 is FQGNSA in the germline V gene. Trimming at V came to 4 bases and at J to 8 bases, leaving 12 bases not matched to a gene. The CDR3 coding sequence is TGTGCCAGCAGCTCTCCAGGGGGCGCAGGGAGGGAAAAACTGTTTTTT. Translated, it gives CASSSPGGAGREKLFF.

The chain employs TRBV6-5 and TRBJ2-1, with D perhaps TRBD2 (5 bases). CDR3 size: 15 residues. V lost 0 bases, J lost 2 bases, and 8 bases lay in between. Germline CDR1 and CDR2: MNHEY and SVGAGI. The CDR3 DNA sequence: TGTGCCAGCAGTTACTCTGCTAGCCCCTACAATGAGCAGTTCTTC. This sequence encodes CASSYSASPYNEQFF.

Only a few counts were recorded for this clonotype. For the CDR3, the DNA is TGCAGCGCCGAAGGGGTTTTGGCGGGAGACTATAATGAGCAGTTCTTC. This gives the protein CSAEGVLAGDYNEQFF. The chain recombines TRBV29-1 with TRBJ2-1, with 7 positions matching TRBD2. CDR1 SQVTM and CDR2 ANQGSEA come from the germline V gene. The J segment lost 7 bases and the V segment lost 7 bases, leaving 19 bases of the junction unmatched. The CDR3 consists of 16 residues.

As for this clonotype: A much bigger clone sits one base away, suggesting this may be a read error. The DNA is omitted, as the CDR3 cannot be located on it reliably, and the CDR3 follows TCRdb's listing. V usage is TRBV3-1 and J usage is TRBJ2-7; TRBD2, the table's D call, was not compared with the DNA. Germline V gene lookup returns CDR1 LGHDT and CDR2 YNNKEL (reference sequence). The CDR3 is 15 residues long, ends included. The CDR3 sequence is CASSRVAGGSYEHYF.

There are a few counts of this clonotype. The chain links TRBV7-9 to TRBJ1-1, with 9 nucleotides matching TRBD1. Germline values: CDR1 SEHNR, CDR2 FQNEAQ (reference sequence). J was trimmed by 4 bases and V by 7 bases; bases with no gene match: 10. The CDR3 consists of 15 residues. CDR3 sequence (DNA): TGTGCCAGCACCGACGGGGGGACAGGGTTCACTGAAGCTTTCTTT. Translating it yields CASTDGGTGFTEAFF.

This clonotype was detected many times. The CDR3 coding sequence is TGTGCCAGCTTCCCCGTCGGGCAGCCTAATTCACCCCTCCACTTT. Encoded protein: CASFPVGQPNSPLHF. V and J are TRBV6-1 and TRBJ1-6; D is undetermined. Trimming pared 8 bases from V and 6 bases from J, leaving 17 bases between. Germline V gene data show CDR1 as MNHNS and CDR2 as SASEGT. The CDR3 is made up of 15 amino acids.

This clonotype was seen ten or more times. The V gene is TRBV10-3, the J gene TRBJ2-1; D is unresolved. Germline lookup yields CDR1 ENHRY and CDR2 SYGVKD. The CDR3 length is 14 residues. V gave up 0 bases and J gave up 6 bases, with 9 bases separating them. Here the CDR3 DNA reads TGTGCCATCAGTGAGTCTGTCGGTTCCAATGAGCAGTTCTTC. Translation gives CAISESVGSNEQFF.

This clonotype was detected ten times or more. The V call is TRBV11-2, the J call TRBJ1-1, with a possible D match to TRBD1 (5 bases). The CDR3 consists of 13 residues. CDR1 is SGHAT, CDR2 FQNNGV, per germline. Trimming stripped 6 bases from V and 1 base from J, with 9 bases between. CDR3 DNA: TGTGCCAGCAGGTCTGGGACGAACACTGAAGCTTTCTTT. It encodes CASRSGTNTEAFF.

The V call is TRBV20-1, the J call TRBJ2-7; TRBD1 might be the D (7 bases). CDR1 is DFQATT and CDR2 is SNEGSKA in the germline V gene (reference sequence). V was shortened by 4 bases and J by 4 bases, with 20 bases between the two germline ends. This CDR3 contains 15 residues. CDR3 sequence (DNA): TGCAGTGCTATGCGCCGACAGGGACTTGGGTACGAGCAGTACTTC. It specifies CSAMRRQGLGYEQYF.

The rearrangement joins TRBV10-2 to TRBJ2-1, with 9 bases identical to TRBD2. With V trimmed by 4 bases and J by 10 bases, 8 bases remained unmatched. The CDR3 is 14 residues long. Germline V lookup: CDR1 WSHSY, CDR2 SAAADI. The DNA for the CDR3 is TGCGCCAGCAGTGGAGGCGGGAGGGCCTGGGAGCAGTTCTTC. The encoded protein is CASSGGGRAWEQFF.

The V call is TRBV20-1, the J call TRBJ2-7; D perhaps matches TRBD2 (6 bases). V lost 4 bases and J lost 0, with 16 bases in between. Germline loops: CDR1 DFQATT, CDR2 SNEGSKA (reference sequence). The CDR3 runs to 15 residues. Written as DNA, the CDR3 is TGCAGTGCTACCAGCAATGCGGGACTCTCCTACGAGCAGTACTTC. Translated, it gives CSATSNAGLSYEQYF.

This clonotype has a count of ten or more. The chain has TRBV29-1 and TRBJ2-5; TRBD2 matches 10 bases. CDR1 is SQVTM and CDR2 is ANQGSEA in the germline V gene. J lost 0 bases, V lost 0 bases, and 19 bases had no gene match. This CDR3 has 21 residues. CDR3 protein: CSVEDSTPFLAGDMYQETQYF. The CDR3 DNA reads TGCAGCGTTGAAGACTCAACCCCTTTTCTAGCGGGAGACATGTACCAAGAGACCCAGTACTTC.

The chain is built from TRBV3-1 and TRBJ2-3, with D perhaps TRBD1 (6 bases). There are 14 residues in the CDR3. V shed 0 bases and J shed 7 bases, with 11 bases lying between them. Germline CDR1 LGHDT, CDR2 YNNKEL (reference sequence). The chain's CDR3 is CASSQDSQGYTQYF. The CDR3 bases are TGTGCCAGCAGCCAAGATTCACAGGGATATACGCAGTATTTT.

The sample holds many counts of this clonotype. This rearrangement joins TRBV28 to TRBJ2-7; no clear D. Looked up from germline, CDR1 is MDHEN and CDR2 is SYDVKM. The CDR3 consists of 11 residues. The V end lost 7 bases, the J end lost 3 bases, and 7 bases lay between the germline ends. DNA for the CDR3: TGTGCCAGCAAGAATTACTACGAGCAGTACTTC. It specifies CASKNYYEQYF.

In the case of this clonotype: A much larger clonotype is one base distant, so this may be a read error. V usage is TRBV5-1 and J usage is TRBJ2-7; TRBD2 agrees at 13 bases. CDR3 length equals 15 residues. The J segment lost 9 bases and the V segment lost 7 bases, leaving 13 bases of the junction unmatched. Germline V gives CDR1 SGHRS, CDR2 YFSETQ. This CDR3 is CASRQGTSGNHGQYF. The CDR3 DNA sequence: TGCGCCAGCCGACAGGGGACTAGCGGGAACCACGGGCAGTACTTC.

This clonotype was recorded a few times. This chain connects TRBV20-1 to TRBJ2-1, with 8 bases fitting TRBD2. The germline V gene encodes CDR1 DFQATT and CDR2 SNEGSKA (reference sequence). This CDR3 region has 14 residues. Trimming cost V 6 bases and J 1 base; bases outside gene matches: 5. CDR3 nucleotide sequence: TGCAGTGCGCCTCGGGAGGGGTCCTACAATGAGCAGTTCTTC. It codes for CSAPREGSYNEQFF.

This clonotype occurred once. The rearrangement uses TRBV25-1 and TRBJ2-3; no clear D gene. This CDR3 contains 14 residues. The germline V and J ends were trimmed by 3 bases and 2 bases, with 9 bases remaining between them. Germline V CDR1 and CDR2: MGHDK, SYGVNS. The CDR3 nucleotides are TGTGCCAGCAGTGACCCAATCTACACAGATACGCAGTATTTT. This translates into CASSDPIYTDTQYF.

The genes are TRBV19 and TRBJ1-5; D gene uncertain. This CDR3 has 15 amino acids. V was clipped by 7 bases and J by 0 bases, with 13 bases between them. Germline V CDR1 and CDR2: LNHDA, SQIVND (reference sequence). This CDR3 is CASKWQDHSNQPQHF. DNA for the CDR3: TGTGCCAGTAAGTGGCAGGACCATAGCAATCAGCCCCAGCATTTT.

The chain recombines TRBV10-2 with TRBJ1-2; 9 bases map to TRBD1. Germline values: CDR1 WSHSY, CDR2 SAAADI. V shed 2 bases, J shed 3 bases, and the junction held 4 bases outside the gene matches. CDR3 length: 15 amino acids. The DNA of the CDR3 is TGCGCCAGCAGTGAGCCTAGACAGGGGGACTATGGCTACACCTTC. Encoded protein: CASSEPRQGDYGYTF.